This T cell receptor (beta chain) was identified in a study of cytomegalovirus exposure and HLA in healthy donors. Study-wide context: From about 170 million T cells, an earlier analysis saw 100 million to 140 million unique TCR beta sequences.

Study-wide findings and caveats: It was likely that a cluster of highly shared sequence variants was a sequencing artifact. A later analysis reported that several of the most significant clusters appeared to be linked to common viral pathogens, among them Epstein-Barr virus. Many donors shared some public TCRs, even though most TCR sequences were rare.

The PCR used 60 Vbeta and 13 Jbeta primers. Using immunoSEQ multiplex PCR, the repertoire was profiled, and TCRdb retains in-frame clones only, with some absent. The sample holds some 180,000 clones; roughly 74% are singletons and the top ten take roughly 13%. CDR1 SEHNR and CDR2 FQNEAQ come from the germline V gene (reference sequence). The CDR3 is 13 amino acids. A remark on this clone: Its antigen is not identified. One junction end disagrees with the germline gene, perhaps due to a read error.

Source material: PBMCs. V is TRBV7-9 and J is TRBJ2-7, with a weak D call TRBD2 (5 bases). This receptor was taken from a woman aged 30 to 39 in good health and CMV-seropositive. The CDR3: CSSSLRGTYEQYF. DNA of the CDR3: TGTTCCAGCAGCTTAAGAGGGACCTACGAGCAGTACTTC.